The 26 T cell receptor beta chains presented below share a single source sample, sequenced in a study of blood T cell repertoires in COVID-19. The protocol was immunoSEQ multiplex PCR, while the TCRdb copy is restricted to in-frame clones and leaves out a portion. The sample includes roughly 380,000 clones, roughly 87% of them seen just once. The sample consisted of PBMCs or T cells enriched from blood (not recorded which). These receptors all come from a woman younger than 45 who had recovered from COVID-19.

The chain uses TRBV27 and TRBJ1-1; TRBD1 might be the D (6 bases). This CDR3 is built from 14 residues. V lost 6 bases and J lost 0, with 11 bases in between. Germline V gene lookup returns CDR1 MNHEY and CDR2 SMNVEV (reference sequence). The DNA of the CDR3 is TGTGCCAGCAGAGGGGGTACATTGAACACTGAAGCTTTCTTT. Translating it yields CASRGGTLNTEAFF.

This clone was detected once. The V gene is TRBV4-1, the J gene TRBJ2-7; D may be TRBD2 (5 bases). The CDR3 runs to 15 residues. Per the germline V gene, CDR1 is MGHRA and CDR2 is YSYEKL. Trimming left V 1 base short and J 0 bases short, with 10 bases between. DNA for the CDR3: TGCGCCAGCAGCCAAGCTCCGGGATACTCCTACGAGCAGTACTTC. Protein sequence: CASSQAPGYSYEQYF.

This chain uses TRBV5-5 with TRBJ2-7; possible D gene TRBD2, 6 bases. The CDR3 spans 16 residues. V was trimmed by 1 base and J by 2 bases, leaving 16 bases between them. Per the germline V gene, CDR1 is SGHKS and CDR2 is YYEKEE (reference sequence). CDR3 in amino acids: CASSLSEALAPYEQYF. CDR3 coding DNA: TGTGCCAGCAGCTTGAGTGAGGCACTAGCACCCTACGAGCAGTACTTC.

This chain uses TRBV4-1 with TRBJ2-2; possible D gene TRBD2, 6 bases. The V gene lost 4 bases and the J gene lost 1 base, with 13 bases spanning the gap. Germline V gene sequence: CDR1 MGHRA, CDR2 YSYEKL. There are 16 residues in the CDR3. The CDR3 region has the DNA TGCGCCAGCAGCCCGGGGCTAGCGAAGAACACCGGGGAGCTGTTTTTT. This sequence encodes CASSPGLAKNTGELFF.

This clone came up a few times. This sequence joins TRBV7-9 and TRBJ1-3, with unresolved D. The CDR3 has 15 residues. Per the germline V gene, CDR1 is SEHNR and CDR2 is FQNEAQ (reference sequence). Trimming pared 4 bases from V and 2 bases from J, leaving 12 bases between. As DNA, the CDR3 is TGTGCCAGCAGCTCTAGTCGGAATGCTGGAAACACCATATATTTT. It is translated as CASSSSRNAGNTIYF.

The DNA of the CDR3 is TGTGCCAGCTCACCACCAGGTTTAGGGGTATATGGCTACACCTTC. Residues: CASSPPGLGVYGYTF. The chain carries TRBV18 and TRBJ1-2; tentative D call: TRBD1 (5 bases). Germline CDR1 KGHSH, CDR2 LQKENI. The CDR3 is 15 residues long. Trimming stripped 0 bases from V and 5 bases from J, with 13 bases between. The entire variable domain, with the rest obtained from reference TRBV18 and TRBJ1-2, is as follows: NAGVMQNPRHLVRRRGQEARLRCSPMKGHSHVYWYRQLPEEGLKFMVYLQKENIIDESGMPKERFSAEFPKEGPSILRIQQVVRGDSAAYFCASSPPGLGVYGYTFGSGTRLTVV.

A few counts support this clone. The chain uses TRBV27 and TRBJ1-2, with 7 bases aligning to TRBD1. Germline V gives CDR1 MNHEY, CDR2 SMNVEV (reference sequence). J gave up 0 bases and V 6 bases, and 7 bases lay outside the gene matches. The CDR3 has 15 residues. The CDR3 nucleotides read TGTGCCAGCAGCCCCTCGGGGACAGCTAACTATGGCTACACCTTC. Protein: CASSPSGTANYGYTF.

This clone was detected only a few times. The rearrangement joins TRBV28 to TRBJ2-7; D possibly corresponds to TRBD2 (6 bases). From germline, CDR1 is MDHEN and CDR2 SYDVKM. Trimming cost V 5 bases and J 4 bases, with 21 bases left between them. The CDR3 spans 16 residues. CDR3: CASSAPTGRGVYEQYF. CDR3 nucleotide sequence: TGTGCCAGCAGTGCCCCGACCGGGAGAGGTGTTTACGAGCAGTACTTC.

The chain is built from TRBV29-1 and TRBJ2-4; a weak D match, TRBD2 (6 bases). The CDR3 length is 13 residues. From germline, CDR1 is SQVTM and CDR2 ANQGSEA. Trimming pared 7 bases from V and 0 bases from J, leaving 10 bases between. In DNA, the CDR3 is TGCAGCGACGCGGGGCTAGCCAAAAACATTCAGTACTTC. Translation: CSDAGLAKNIQYF.

J is TRBJ1-4 and V is TRBV3-1 (or the pseudogene TRBV3-2); D is uncertain. The CDR3 is 15 residues long. Trimming cost V 1 base and J 6 bases, with 12 bases left between them. Germline CDR1 reads LGHDT; CDR2 reads YNNKEL (reference sequence). DNA for the CDR3: TGTGCCAGCAGCCAAGGACCGCGGCGGGATGAAAAACTGTTTTTT. This gives the protein CASSQGPRRDEKLFF.

This clone was observed a single time. The chain is built from TRBV28 and TRBJ1-1; 7 nucleotides agree with TRBD1. The junction had 8 bases not matched to a gene; V was cut back by 5 bases and J by 11 bases. CDR1 is MDHEN and CDR2 is SYDVKM in the germline V gene. CDR3 length: 12 amino acids. In DNA, the CDR3 is TGTGCCAGCAGTGACACAGGGGTCGGGGCTTTCTTT. Protein product: CASSDTGVGAFF.

The DNA of the CDR3 is TGCGCCAGCAAAATGAGCCGGGACAGGCGAGACACTGAAGCTTTCTTT. It encodes CASKMSRDRRDTEAFF. This chain links TRBV23-1 with TRBJ1-1; 8 nucleotides agree with TRBD1. TRBV23-1 is reported as an ORF; its role is uncertain. This CDR3 has 16 amino acids. Trimming removed 7 bases from V and 3 bases from J; junction bases left unmatched: 13.

This clone has only one observation. The CDR3 sequence: CASSSSRGGGRGYNSPLHF. The DNA for the CDR3 is TGTGCCAGCAGCTCGTCTCGTGGCGGAGGGAGAGGCTATAATTCACCCCTCCACTTT. V and J are TRBV7-8 and TRBJ1-6; D is ambiguous. V lost 4 bases, J lost 3 bases, and 22 bases lay in between. Germline V lookup: CDR1 SGHVS, CDR2 FQNEAQ. CDR3 length equals 19 residues.

This clone was seen a single time. The CDR3 bases are TGTGCCATCGGTCAGGACATTCAAGCCACGCAGTATTTT. Encoded protein: CAIGQDIQATQYF. V is TRBV10-3 and J is TRBJ2-3, with TRBD1 as a possible D gene (5 bases). CDR1 is ENHRY and CDR2 is SYGVKD in the germline V gene. Trimming took 8 bases from V and 9 from J, leaving 18 bases between them. The CDR3 length is 13 residues.

This clone has more than one count but fewer than ten. This chain joins TRBV19 and TRBJ2-1; 7 bases line up with TRBD2. CDR1 and CDR2 (germline): LNHDA, SQIVND (reference sequence). The CDR3 is made up of 12 amino acids. Unmatched junction bases numbered 2, after V lost 4 bases and J lost 8 bases. This CDR3 reads CASSTGRDEQFF. The CDR3 DNA follows: TGTGCCAGTAGTACTGGGAGGGATGAGCAGTTCTTC.

V is TRBV27 and J is TRBJ1-1; D remains unclear. Germline CDR1 and CDR2: MNHEY and SMNVEV (reference sequence). Trimming shortened V by 8 bases and J by 8 bases, and 18 bases separated the two germline ends. The CDR3 covers 13 residues. For the CDR3, the DNA is TGTGCCAGCCGGAGGTCCTACATGGAGGAAGCTTTCTTT. This sequence encodes CASRRSYMEEAFF.

This clone has more than one count but fewer than ten. J is TRBJ2-3 and V is TRBV5-5, with D tentatively TRBD1 (6 bases). This CDR3 spans 15 amino acids. The V and J ends lost 4 bases and 0 bases respectively, with 12 bases between them. Per germline, CDR1 SGHKS and CDR2 YYEKEE (reference sequence). The CDR3 region has the DNA TGTGCCAGCAGCCCAGGGGACCGCAGCACAGATACGCAGTATTTT. This codes for CASSPGDRSTDTQYF.

The chain uses TRBV28 and TRBJ2-2, with 8 positions matching TRBD2. The V segment lost 6 bases and the J segment 6 bases; nucleotides outside the gene matches: 9. Looked up from germline, CDR1 is MDHEN and CDR2 is SYDVKM. The CDR3 loop spans 15 amino acids. CDR3 sequence (DNA): TGTGCCAGCAGGACCACGGGGGGGACGGCCGGGGAGCTGTTTTTT. As protein: CASRTTGGTAGELFF.

The rearrangement joins TRBV18 to TRBJ2-3, with 7 positions matching TRBD2. V shed 1 base and J 0 bases; nucleotides not matched to a gene: 13. This CDR3 has 19 amino acids. Germline values: CDR1 KGHSH, CDR2 LQKENI. CDR3 sequence (DNA): TGTGCCAGCTCACCACTTACCCTCACTAGCGTCACTAGCACAGATACGCAGTATTTT. Protein sequence: CASSPLTLTSVTSTDTQYF.

The CDR3 protein is CASSLKTSGGGSSTDTQYF. DNA for the CDR3: TGTGCCAGCAGCCTTAAGACTAGCGGGGGGGGATCGAGCACAGATACGCAGTATTTT. The chain links TRBV4-2 to TRBJ2-3, with 14 bases matching TRBD2. The trim removed 4 bases at V and 0 bases at J, leaving 9 bases unmatched. The CDR3 consists of 19 residues. Germline V lookup: CDR1 LGHNA, CDR2 YNFKEQ.

The chain couples TRBV7-2 to TRBJ2-3, with TRBD1 as a possible D gene (6 bases). The CDR3 runs to 14 residues. Germline lookup yields CDR1 SGHTA and CDR2 FQGNSA. Deletions cut 6 bases from V and 2 bases from J, with 12 bases between. The CDR3 is CASSQGQYTDTQYF. The CDR3 DNA reads TGTGCCAGCAGTCAGGGGCAGTACACAGATACGCAGTATTTT.

The V gene is TRBV7-2, the J gene TRBJ2-3; 7 nucleotides align to TRBD1. The V and J ends lost 5 bases and 0 bases, in that order; junction bases with no gene match: 5. The CDR3 has 15 residues. Germline CDR1 reads SGHTA; CDR2 reads FQGNSA. Here the CDR3 DNA reads TGTGCCAGCAGCGGGACAGCAGTTAGCACAGATACGCAGTATTTT. Encoded protein: CASSGTAVSTDTQYF.

This chain connects TRBV7-9 to TRBJ2-4; 8 bases align to TRBD2. The CDR3 runs to 13 residues. The V segment lost 5 bases and the J segment 7 bases; nucleotides outside the gene matches: 4. The germline V gene has CDR1 SEHNR and CDR2 FQNEAQ (reference sequence). CDR3 DNA: TGTGCCAGCAGCGGTAGCGGGACCAACATTCAGTACTTC. This codes for CASSGSGTNIQYF. Drawing the rest from reference TRBV7-9 and TRBJ2-4, the complete variable domain is DTGVSQNPRHKITKRGQNVTFRCDPISEHNRLYWYRQTLGQGPEFLTYFQNEAQLEKSRLLSDRFSAERPKGSFSTLEIQRTEQGDSAMYLCASSGSGTNIQYFGAGTRLSVL.

The rearrangement uses TRBV7-8 and TRBJ1-1; 11 nucleotides agree with TRBD1. Germline V gene data show CDR1 as SGHVS and CDR2 as FQNEAQ. The V segment lost 0 bases and the J segment 5 bases; nucleotides outside the gene matches: 5. The CDR3 extends over 16 amino acids. In DNA, the CDR3 is TGTGCCAGCAGCTTAGCGGACAGGGGGCGTTGGACTGAAGCTTTCTTT. Translated: CASSLADRGRWTEAFF.

This clone was counted once. The gene calls are TRBV19 and TRBJ1-1, with D possibly being TRBD1 (6 bases). The germline V gene encodes CDR1 LNHDA and CDR2 SQIVND (reference sequence). The V end lost 3 bases, the J end lost 7 bases, and 15 bases lay between the germline ends. This CDR3 comprises 14 residues. This CDR3 is CASSIPDRDNEAFF. The CDR3 region has the DNA TGTGCCAGTAGTATTCCGGACAGAGACAATGAAGCTTTCTTT.

The chain combines TRBV27 with TRBJ1-4, with 11 bases identical to TRBD1. The germline V gene has CDR1 MNHEY and CDR2 SMNVEV (reference sequence). V lost 5 bases and J lost 8; bases outside the gene matches: 7. The CDR3 loop spans 15 amino acids. CDR3 sequence: CASSHRTGGREKLFF. The CDR3 nucleotides read TGTGCCAGCAGTCATAGGACAGGGGGCCGGGAAAAACTGTTTTTT.